Following are 28 T cell receptor beta chains from one sample sequenced in a study of T cell clonality in common variable immunodeficiency. Data came from immunoSEQ multiplex PCR; TCRdb stores just in-frame clones and leaves some out. This sample carries approximately 52,000 clones, none of them present only once. Sequencing was done on a sample of peripheral blood mononuclear cells. These receptors originate from a person aged 18 to 75 in good health.

This clone was seen a handful of times. The read ends 3 residues early relative to the CDR3; the germline J gene fills the gap. The rearrangement joins TRBV2 to TRBJ2-2, with D unclear. The CDR3 sequence is 12 residues long. Germline CDR1 SNHLY, CDR2 FYNNEI. CDR3 amino acids: CASSESPNRLFF. The CDR3 bases that were read are TGTGCCAGCAGTGAAAGCCCAAACCGG.

Many counts were recorded for this clone. With the read ending 3 residues before the CDR3 end, the germline J gene is used to fill in that end. The V gene is TRBV30, the J gene TRBJ1-1; D is unclear. The CDR3 has 13 residues. V was clipped by 1 base and J by 6 bases, with 12 bases between them. Germline V gives CDR1 GTSNPN, CDR2 SVGIG (reference sequence). CDR3: CAWSDIFGAEAFF. Partial CDR3 DNA: TGTGCCTGGAGTGATATTTTCGGGGCTGAA.

About this clone itself: The read terminates 3 residues before the CDR3 end, so the remaining end is supplied by the germline J gene. The chain uses TRBV18 and TRBJ2-1; 8 bases line up with TRBD1. Trimming removed 1 base from V and 6 bases from J; junction bases left unmatched: 8. Germline V gives CDR1 KGHSH, CDR2 LQKENI. The CDR3 spans 16 residues. This chain's CDR3 is CASSPQRQGNSNEQFF. The CDR3 DNA, read in part, is TGTGCCAGCTCACCACAAAGACAGGGGAATAGCAATGAG. Full variable domain (rest looked up from reference TRBV18 and TRBJ2-1): NAGVMQNPRHLVRRRGQEARLRCSPMKGHSHVYWYRQLPEEGLKFMVYLQKENIIDESGMPKERFSAEFPKEGPSILRIQQVVRGDSAAYFCASSPQRQGNSNEQFFGPGTRLTVL.

This clone was picked up many times. The CDR3 end is not reached by the read, which stops 3 residues before it; the germline J gene fills it in. The rearrangement uses TRBV7-2 and TRBJ2-1; a possible D gene is TRBD1 (5 bases). The CDR3 has 13 residues. Trimming left V 2 bases short and J 9 bases short, with 11 bases between. Germline V lookup: CDR1 SGHTA, CDR2 FQGNSA. Partial CDR3 DNA: TGTGCCAGCAGCTTAATACAGGTTGGTGAG. This translates into CASSLIQVGE. The full CDR3 protein is CASSLIQVGEQFF.

This clone was observed many times. The read finishes 3 residues shy of the CDR3 end, and the germline J gene is used to complete it. The chain couples TRBV4-1 to TRBJ1-2; tentative D call: TRBD1 (6 bases). The CDR3 is 17 amino acids. Trimming shortened V by 0 bases and J by 2 bases, and 16 bases separated the two germline ends. Germline CDR1 and CDR2: MGHRA and YSYEKL. CDR3 sequence: CASSQENDRILNYGYTF. Incomplete CDR3 DNA: TGCGCCAGCAGCCAAGAAAACGACAGGATCTTAAACTATGGC.

As regards this clone: Coverage ceases 3 residues before the CDR3 finishes, and the germline J gene fills in the end. V gene TRBV7-9 combines with J gene TRBJ2-3, with D perhaps TRBD2 (6 bases). Germline V gene lookup returns CDR1 SEHNR and CDR2 FQNEAQ (reference sequence). Trimming pared 0 bases from V and 2 bases from J, leaving 9 bases between. This CDR3 is built from 15 residues. CDR3 bases read: TGTGCCAGCAGCTTAGCGAGGCGGGACACAGATACG. This sequence encodes CASSLARRDTDT. In full, the CDR3 is CASSLARRDTDTQYF.

This clone was picked up many times. The read finishes 3 residues shy of the CDR3 end, and the germline J gene is used to complete it. This chain links TRBV30 with TRBJ2-3; D gene ambiguous. V lost 0 bases and J lost 3, with 7 bases in between. The CDR3 consists of 13 residues. Germline-derived CDR1 and CDR2 are GTSNPN and SVGIG (reference sequence). The CDR3 protein is CAWSVTETDTQYF. CDR3 DNA (partial): TGTGCCTGGAGTGTAACAGAAACAGATACG.

This clone was found many times. The read terminates 3 residues before the CDR3 end, so the remaining end is supplied by the germline J gene. The genes are TRBV20-1 and TRBJ1-4; TRBD1 agrees at 8 bases. The CDR3 sequence is 15 residues long. From germline, CDR1 is DFQATT and CDR2 SNEGSKA (reference sequence). V lost 1 base, J lost 8 bases, and 9 bases stayed unmatched. The covered CDR3 bases are TGCAGTGCTAGAGGATGGACAGGGACATCCGAAAAA. It encodes CSARGWTGTSEK. The full CDR3 protein reads CSARGWTGTSEKLFF.

At least ten counts were recorded for this clone. Coverage ceases 3 residues before the CDR3 finishes, and the germline J gene fills in the end. The gene calls are TRBV20-1 and TRBJ2-1; 9 bases match TRBD2. After removal of 0 bases from V and 7 bases from J, the junction contained 10 bases not matched to a gene. Germline lookup yields CDR1 DFQATT and CDR2 SNEGSKA (reference sequence). This CDR3 comprises 16 residues. The part of the CDR3 DNA that was read is TGCAGTGCTAGAGATCCTAGGCTAGCGGGGCGAAATGAG. Amino acids: CSARDPRLAGRNE. The entire CDR3 reads CSARDPRLAGRNEQFF.

This clone came up many times. The read falls 3 residues short of the CDR3 end, and the missing part is taken from the germline J gene. This rearrangement joins TRBV6-2 or TRBV6-3 to TRBJ2-3; TRBD2 matches 12 bases. Per germline, CDR1 MNHEY and CDR2 SVGEGT. The V segment lost 7 bases and the J segment 6 bases; nucleotides outside the gene matches: 2. There are 13 residues in the CDR3. Incomplete CDR3 DNA: TGTGCCAGCAAGCTAGCGGGGGGGGATACG. Its translation: CASKLAGGDT. The entire CDR3 reads CASKLAGGDTQYF.

This clone was detected many times. CDR3 protein: CASSLGQAMLVQPQHF. CDR3 DNA, as far as it was read: TGTGCCAGTAGTTTGGGACAGGCGATGCTCGTTCAGCCC. This chain connects TRBV19 to TRBJ1-5; 8 nucleotides line up with TRBD1. The read is 3 residues too short to cover the CDR3 end, so that end is filled in from the germline J gene. CDR1 is LNHDA and CDR2 is SQIVND in the germline V gene (reference sequence). J gave up 6 bases and V 5 bases, and 12 bases lay outside the gene matches. The CDR3 loop spans 16 amino acids.

About this clone itself: Coverage ceases 3 residues before the CDR3 finishes, and the germline J gene fills in the end. This chain joins TRBV5-1 and TRBJ1-2, with 12 bases aligning to TRBD1. Per germline, CDR1 SGHRS and CDR2 YFSETQ. V lost 3 bases, J lost 1 base, and 4 bases stayed unmatched. The CDR3 runs to 16 residues. CDR3 amino acids: CASSSGTGGFNYGYTF. The sequenced CDR3 bases are TGCGCCAGCAGCTCCGGGACAGGGGGCTTTAACTATGGC. Full variable domain (missing parts from reference TRBV5-1 and TRBJ1-2): KAGVTQTPRYLIKTRGQQVTLSCSPISGHRSVSWYQQTPGQGLQFLFEYFSETQRNKGNFPGRFSGRQFSNSRSEMNVSTLELGDSALYLCASSSGTGGFNYGYTFGSGTRLTVV.

This clone was observed at least ten times. The observed sequence ends 3 residues before the CDR3 terminus, with the missing tail filled in from the germline J gene. The gene calls are TRBV30 and TRBJ1-2; D remains unclear. The germline V and J ends were trimmed by 1 base and 5 bases, with 11 bases remaining between them. CDR1 GTSNPN and CDR2 SVGIG come from the germline V gene (reference sequence). This CDR3 contains 13 residues. The sequenced part of the CDR3 DNA is TGTGCCTGGAGTGGTGACAATAGGTATGGC. Protein sequence: CAWSGDNRYG. The CDR3 reads in full as CAWSGDNRYGYTF.

This clone was seen repeatedly, ten times or more. With the read ending 3 residues before the CDR3 end, the germline J gene is used to fill in that end. The chain links TRBV18 to TRBJ2-3; a possible D gene is TRBD2 (5 bases). Germline CDR1 KGHSH, CDR2 LQKENI. The CDR3 is 13 amino acids. CDR3 sequence: CASSRGPQETQYF. CDR3 DNA (partial): TGTGCCAGCTCAAGAGGGCCCCAAGAGACG.

The sample holds many counts of this clone. The missing CDR3 end, 3 residues past where the read stops, is filled in from the germline J gene. The chain combines TRBV6-2 or TRBV6-3 with TRBJ2-7, with TRBD2 matching over 8 bases. V shed 8 bases, J shed 1 base, and the junction held 10 bases outside the gene matches. Looked up from germline, CDR1 is MNHEY and CDR2 is SVGEGT. The CDR3 has 15 amino acids. The CDR3 is CASALAGAGSYEQYF. The sequenced part of the CDR3 DNA is TGTGCCAGCGCCCTAGCGGGTGCCGGGTCCTACGAG.

This clone was recorded at least ten times. The read is 3 residues too short to cover the CDR3 end, so that end is filled in from the germline J gene. This rearrangement joins TRBV18 to TRBJ2-7; 9 bases are a match to TRBD1. Germline CDR1 reads KGHSH; CDR2 reads LQKENI. V gave up 5 bases and J gave up 4 bases; unmatched junction bases: 9. This CDR3 spans 15 amino acids. CDR3 amino acids: CASSYGGTGTYEQYF. The CDR3 DNA, read in part, is TGTGCCAGCTCATATGGCGGGACAGGGACTTACGAG.

On this clone itself: The read comes to an end 3 residues before the CDR3 does, leaving the germline J gene to fill in the end. The chain couples TRBV18 to TRBJ1-5, with D maybe TRBD1 (6 bases). Trimming shortened V by 6 bases and J by 4 bases, and 10 bases separated the two germline ends. Germline CDR1 KGHSH, CDR2 LQKENI. This CDR3 spans 13 amino acids. The covered CDR3 bases are TGTGCCAGCTCCTCAGGGGAGAATCAGCCC. It translates to CASSSGENQP. The CDR3 in its entirety is CASSSGENQPQHF.

This clone was seen ten or more times. The DNA ends 3 residues before the CDR3 does, and the rest of the CDR3 is filled in from the germline J gene. V is TRBV12-5 and J is TRBJ2-2; D is undetermined. The germline V and J ends were trimmed by 2 bases and 2 bases, with 6 bases remaining between them. The germline V gene has CDR1 LGHNT and CDR2 FRNRAP. This CDR3 has 14 amino acids. CDR3 amino acids: CASGLHGNTGELFF. CDR3 DNA, as far as it was read: TGTGCTAGTGGTTTGCACGGTAACACCGGGGAG.

This clone came up many times. The DNA ends 3 residues before the CDR3 does, and the rest of the CDR3 is filled in from the germline J gene. This chain links TRBV7-8 with TRBJ2-2; no clear D. The CDR3 spans 15 residues. Per the germline V gene, CDR1 is SGHVS and CDR2 is FQNEAQ. V was trimmed by 3 bases and J by 5 bases, leaving 13 bases between them. The CDR3 sequence is CASSFSFQTTGELFF. Partial CDR3 DNA: TGTGCCAGCAGCTTTAGTTTTCAGACAACCGGGGAG. The entire variable domain, with the rest obtained from reference TRBV7-8 and TRBJ2-2, is as follows: GAGVSQSPRYKVAKRGQDVALRCDPISGHVSLFWYQQALGQGPEFLTYFQNEAQLDKSGLPSDRFFAERPEGSVSTLKIQRTQQEDSAVYLCASSFSFQTTGELFFGEGSRLTVL.

This clone was detected ten times or more. The CDR3 is cut off 3 residues early in the read; its end comes from the germline J gene. V and J are TRBV14 and TRBJ2-3; a possible D gene is TRBD1 (6 bases). V gave up 1 base and J gave up 3 bases, with 20 bases separating them. The CDR3 sequence is 18 residues long. From germline, CDR1 is SGHDN and CDR2 FVKESK. CDR3 bases read: TGTGCCAGCAGCCAAGGACCAACAGGGACGAAAGGAACAGATACG. Its translation: CASSQGPTGTKGTDT. The entire CDR3 reads CASSQGPTGTKGTDTQYF.

This clone was picked up many times. The read ends 3 residues before the CDR3 terminus; that terminus is restored from the germline J gene. The chain recombines TRBV7-9 with TRBJ2-1; D is uncertain. CDR3 length: 15 amino acids. V was clipped by 1 base and J by 4 bases, with 11 bases between them. CDR1 is SEHNR, CDR2 FQNEAQ, per germline (reference sequence). The CDR3 DNA, read in part, is TGTGCCAGCAGCTTAGTCAGGCAGAATTACAATGAG. Translation gives CASSLVRQNYNE. The entire CDR3 protein reads CASSLVRQNYNEQFF.

This clone has a count of ten or more. From the germline J gene comes the end of the CDR3, since the read stops 3 residues before it. V usage is TRBV2 and J usage is TRBJ2-3, with 8 bases that match TRBD1. Germline loops: CDR1 SNHLY, CDR2 FYNNEI. There are 15 residues in the CDR3. J was trimmed by 5 bases and V by 6 bases; bases with no gene match: 10. This CDR3 reads CASRKRDRGQDTQYF. CDR3 DNA (partial): TGTGCCAGCAGGAAACGCGACAGGGGACAAGATACG.

This clone was recorded at least ten times. Sequencing ends 3 residues short of the CDR3 end; the germline J gene provides the rest. The J gene is TRBJ2-7, the V gene TRBV19, with 7 bases identical to TRBD2. CDR1 and CDR2 (germline): LNHDA, SQIVND (reference sequence). This CDR3 has 13 residues. The trim removed 5 bases at V and 6 bases at J, leaving 7 bases unmatched. The CDR3 here is CASSPGGVGEQYF. CDR3 bases read: TGTGCCAGTAGTCCTGGGGGGGTGGGCGAG.

This clone was counted a few times. The missing CDR3 end, 3 residues past where the read stops, is filled in from the germline J gene. The chain links TRBV29-1 to TRBJ2-1; 8 positions agree with TRBD2. This CDR3 is 17 amino acids long. Germline assignment: CDR1 SQVTM and CDR2 ANQGSEA. The junction had 10 bases not matched to a gene; V was cut back by 3 bases and J by 0 bases. CDR3 region: CSVDRASGLLSYNEQFF. The CDR3 DNA, read in part, is TGCAGCGTTGACAGGGCTAGCGGGCTCCTCTCCTACAATGAG.

This clone showed up many times. The read terminates 3 residues ahead of where the CDR3 ends, so the germline J gene completes it. J is TRBJ2-2 and V is TRBV5-4; the D gene is possibly TRBD2 (5 bases). The V gene's germline CDR1 is SGHNT and CDR2 YYREEE (reference sequence). V was shortened by 0 bases and J by 4 bases, with 13 bases between the two germline ends. The CDR3 contains 16 residues. The sequenced part of the CDR3 DNA is TGTGCCAGCAGCTTGGATCGGGGATCGGGCACCGGGGAG. Protein sequence: CASSLDRGSGTGE. The CDR3, in full, reads CASSLDRGSGTGELFF.

This clone came up a few times. The CDR3 end falls 3 residues outside the read, so it is completed with the germline J gene. This sequence joins TRBV30 and TRBJ1-2; D unresolved. CDR1 GTSNPN and CDR2 SVGIG come from the germline V gene (reference sequence). This CDR3 contains 13 residues. The CDR3 sequence: CAWSRATYNDYTF. The CDR3 bases that were read are TGTGCCTGGAGTCGAGCGACCTACAATGAC.

This clone came up many times. The CDR3 extends 3 residues past the end of the read, so its final part is completed from the germline J gene. The chain carries TRBV20-1 and TRBJ2-2; no clear D gene. This CDR3 contains 14 residues. Germline lookup yields CDR1 DFQATT and CDR2 SNEGSKA (reference sequence). V lost 1 base and J 4 bases, leaving 10 bases between the germline ends. CDR3 DNA (partial): TGCAGTGCTAGAGCGGTTACGGTCACCGGGGAG. This gives the protein CSARAVTVTGE. The entire CDR3 reads CSARAVTVTGELFF.

There are many counts of this clone. The sequence runs out 3 residues before the end of the CDR3; the remainder is reconstructed from the germline J gene. The J gene is TRBJ2-1, the V gene TRBV18; 15 bases are a match to TRBD2. The ends lost 6 bases at V and 0 bases at J; junction bases unmatched: 6. This CDR3 spans 18 amino acids. The germline CDR1 and CDR2 sequences are KGHSH and LQKENI. CDR3 sequence: CASSSGLAGGLSYNEQFF. The sequenced CDR3 bases are TGTGCCAGCTCCTCGGGACTAGCGGGAGGCCTCTCCTACAATGAG.